Following are 18 T cell receptor beta chains from one sample sequenced in a study of shared clonotypes between healthy human individuals. TCRdb's table, derived via immunoSEQ multiplex PCR, lists solely in-frame clones and lacks some. The data show hundreds of thousands of clones, with around 72% seen just once and less than 2% held by the top ten. Material for sequencing was memory CD4+ T cells sorted from blood. Subset indicated: CD45RA-negative fraction. The source is a woman aged 30 to 39 in good health.

In regard to this clone: A much larger clone differs by one base, so this may be a read error. The J gene is TRBJ2-1, the V gene TRBV11-3; weak D call: TRBD2 (6 bases). Germline CDR1 is SGHNT and CDR2 is YENEEA. V was clipped by 3 bases and J by 9 bases, with 9 bases between them. The CDR3 is 12 amino acids. In DNA, the CDR3 is TGTGCCAGCAGCTTGGGGCGGGGTGAGCAGTTCTTC. Residues: CASSLGRGEQFF.

The gene calls are TRBV10-2 and TRBJ2-1; D unresolved. The CDR3 has 12 residues. V dropped 2 bases and J dropped 7 bases, with 6 bases sitting between them. CDR1 WSHSY and CDR2 SAAADI come from the germline V gene. The CDR3 region has the DNA TGCGCCAGCAGTGAGGCTTATAATGAGCAGTTCTTC. Its protein product is CASSEAYNEQFF.

The chain combines TRBV27 with TRBJ2-7, with 12 bases matching TRBD2. CDR1 and CDR2 (germline): MNHEY, SMNVEV (reference sequence). The CDR3 has 15 amino acids. V lost 6 bases, J lost 6 bases, and 9 bases stayed unmatched. The chain's CDR3 is CASSAGTSGFTEQYF. The CDR3 DNA reads TGTGCCAGCAGCGCCGGGACTAGCGGGTTTACCGAGCAGTACTTC.

Note on this clone: The identical CDR3 is also encoded by other nucleotide sequences in the sample. V and J are TRBV6-5 and TRBJ1-1, with D possibly TRBD1 on 5 matching bases. Trimming cost V 3 bases and J 1 base, with 6 bases left between them. Germline-derived CDR1 and CDR2 are MNHEY and SVGAGI. The CDR3 sequence is 13 residues long. The CDR3 coding sequence is TGTGCCAGCAGTTATGACAGGAACACTGAAGCTTTCTTT. It yields the protein CASSYDRNTEAFF.

The chain recombines TRBV7-2 with TRBJ2-7; no clear D. V was shortened by 6 bases and J by 2 bases, with 11 bases between the two germline ends. The CDR3 runs 13 residues. Germline-derived CDR1 and CDR2 are SGHTA and FQGNSA. CDR3 in DNA: TGTGCCAGCAGGTTAAGAGGAACCTACGAGCAGTACTTC. Translated, it gives CASRLRGTYEQYF.

This clone was seen more than once but under ten times. V is TRBV11-3 and J is TRBJ2-7; D remains unclear. This CDR3 comprises 14 residues. CDR1 is SGHNT, CDR2 YENEEA, per germline. V was shortened by 2 bases and J by 2 bases, with 10 bases between the two germline ends. The CDR3 bases are TGTGCCAGCAGCTTAATATACACTACCTACGAGCAGTACTTC. Its translation is CASSLIYTTYEQYF.

This clone was recorded once. The V call is TRBV10-3, the J call TRBJ2-7; D not resolved. Germline V CDR1 and CDR2: ENHRY, SYGVKD. CDR3 length: 16 amino acids. Deletions cut 1 base from V and 3 bases from J, with 16 bases between. The CDR3 region has the DNA TGTGCCATCAGTGAGTTTGAAAGGGCTGGGGTCTACGAGCAGTACTTC. Its translation: CAISEFERAGVYEQYF.

This clone occurred many times. This chain connects TRBV25-1 to TRBJ2-1, with D possibly being TRBD2 (6 bases). V lost 3 bases and J 0 bases, leaving 18 bases between the germline ends. Germline V lookup: CDR1 MGHDK, CDR2 SYGVNS. CDR3 length equals 18 residues. The chain's CDR3 is CASSDPQTSSSSYNEQFF. The CDR3 nucleotides read TGTGCCAGCAGTGATCCTCAAACTAGCAGCAGCTCCTACAATGAGCAGTTCTTC. The full variable domain, rest sourced from reference TRBV25-1 and TRBJ2-1, is EADIYQTPRYLVIGTGKKITLECSQTMGHDKMYWYQQDPGMELHLIHYSYGVNSTEKGDLSSESTVSRIRTEHFPLTLESARPSHTSQYLCASSDPQTSSSSYNEQFFGPGTRLTVL.

As to this clone: Other nucleotide sequences in the sample specify the same CDR3. The DNA for the CDR3 is TGCAGCGTACAGGGGGCGGGGGAAAAACTGTTTTTT. This translates into CSVQGAGEKLFF. The V call is TRBV29-1, the J call TRBJ1-4; the match to TRBD1 covers 9 bases. The CDR3 length is 12 residues. Germline lookup yields CDR1 SQVTM and CDR2 ANQGSEA. J was trimmed by 8 bases and V by 6 bases; bases with no gene match: 4. Variable domain in full (rest from reference TRBV29-1 and TRBJ1-4): SAVISQKPSRDICQRGTSLTIQCQVDSQVTMMFWYRQQPGQSLTLIATANQGSEATYESGFVIDKFPISRPNLTFSTLTVSNMSPEDSSIYLCSVQGAGEKLFFGSGTQLSVL.

The chain has TRBV10-3 and TRBJ1-3; D unclear. The germline CDR1 and CDR2 sequences are ENHRY and SYGVKD. Between the trimmed V and J ends, which lost 7 bases and 0 bases, there was a span of 7 bases. CDR3 length equals 13 residues. The CDR3 sequence is CAINGDSGNTIYF. CDR3 bases: TGTGCCATCAACGGCGACTCTGGAAACACCATATATTTT.

The gene calls are TRBV10-2 and TRBJ2-4, with 12 positions matching TRBD2. This CDR3 is 14 amino acids long. The germline CDR1 and CDR2 sequences are WSHSY and SAAADI. J was trimmed by 5 bases and V by 5 bases; bases with no gene match: 1. This CDR3 reads CASSLAGGENIQYF. The CDR3 DNA sequence: TGCGCCAGCAGTCTAGCGGGAGGGGAAAACATTCAGTACTTC.

There are many counts of this clone. The rearrangement joins TRBV5-1 to TRBJ2-1; D may be TRBD2 (6 bases). Trimming left V 4 bases short and J 10 bases short, with 18 bases between. The CDR3 totals 14 residues. Germline CDR1 SGHRS, CDR2 YFSETQ. For the CDR3, the DNA is TGCGCCAGCAGCCCGGGGACTGCTGAACTGGAGCAGTTCTTC. This translates into CASSPGTAELEQFF.

The chain uses TRBV5-6 and TRBJ1-1; D remains ambiguous. The CDR3 is 14 residues long. Germline V gene data show CDR1 as SGHDT and CDR2 as YYEEEE. The V gene lost 7 bases and the J gene lost 0 bases, with 13 bases spanning the gap. In nucleotides, the CDR3 is TGTGCCAGCTTAACAGTGGGGATGAACACTGAAGCTTTCTTT. Amino acids: CASLTVGMNTEAFF. The variable domain in full, with the rest retrieved from reference TRBV5-6 and TRBJ1-1, is DAGVTQSPTHLIKTRGQQVTLRCSPKSGHDTVSWYQQALGQGPQFIFQYYEEEERQRGNFPDRFSGHQFPNYSSELNVNALLLGDSALYLCASLTVGMNTEAFFGQGTRLTVV.

The V call is TRBV5-1, the J call TRBJ2-7; 12 nucleotides line up with TRBD2. The ends lost 6 bases at V and 6 bases at J; junction bases unmatched: 7. Germline lookup yields CDR1 SGHRS and CDR2 YFSETQ. This CDR3 spans 14 amino acids. CDR3 nucleotides: TGCGCCAGCACCCAGACTAGCGGGAGATCCGAGCAGTACTTC. Translating gives CASTQTSGRSEQYF.

J is TRBJ2-3 and V is TRBV2, with D unresolved. The V gene lost 4 bases and the J gene lost 9 bases, with 11 bases spanning the gap. In germline, CDR1 is SNHLY, CDR2 FYNNEI. The CDR3 runs to 12 residues. CDR3 loop: CASSVARETQYF. CDR3 DNA sequence: TGTGCCAGCAGTGTGGCCCGCGAAACGCAGTATTTT.

The V and J genes are TRBV13 and TRBJ2-2; 9 bases match TRBD2. CDR3 length: 15 amino acids. Trimming took 3 bases from V and 8 from J; bases not matched to a gene: 7. In germline, CDR1 is PRHDT, CDR2 FYEKMQ (reference sequence). The DNA of the CDR3 is TGTGCCAGCAGCTTTTCCCTAGCGGGACGGGGGGAGCTGTTTTTT. It specifies CASSFSLAGRGELFF.

CDR3: CASSLIRASGSLGNEQFF. In DNA, the CDR3 is TGTGCCAGCAGCTTAATAAGGGCTAGCGGGAGCTTGGGCAATGAGCAGTTCTTC. The V call is TRBV7-9, the J call TRBJ2-1; 10 bases align to TRBD2. V lost 2 bases and J lost 6; bases outside the gene matches: 13. CDR3 length: 18 amino acids. Germline assignment: CDR1 SEHNR and CDR2 FQNEAQ (reference sequence).

This clone was observed a few times. The V gene is TRBV5-1, the J gene TRBJ1-2; 8 nucleotides line up with TRBD1. J gave up 5 bases and V 4 bases, and 7 bases lay outside the gene matches. Germline V gene lookup returns CDR1 SGHRS and CDR2 YFSETQ. The CDR3 loop spans 14 amino acids. The CDR3 here is CASSIGQGDYGYTF. The CDR3 DNA follows: TGCGCCAGCAGCATCGGACAGGGTGATTATGGCTACACCTTC.